This TCR beta chain was sequenced for a study of blood T cells in healthy people across ages. Study-wide findings and caveats: Observed TCR beta diversity showed a strong correlation with the percentage of naive T cells as measured by flow cytometry. Higher diversity and more naive CD4+ cells were features of long-lived donors, compared to aged donors.

With regard to this clonotype: What it binds is unknown.

Germline V gene data show CDR1 as SGHVS and CDR2 as FQNEAQ. V lost 4 bases, J lost 7 bases, and 5 bases stayed unmatched. The CDR3 has 15 amino acids. It was with a sample-barcoded 5' primer and a J-beta primer mix that a second PCR of roughly 7 to 11 cycles was run. Carrying 12 random nucleotides, a template-switch adaptor labeled each individual cDNA molecule. TCRdb fed the 5' RACE reads into MiXCR, producing one record per CDR3 protein. The data show about 1.5 million distinct CDR3 sequences, with approximately 40% seen just once and 7% to 9% held by the top ten. Whenever a sample was processed, at least 6 million PBMCs were isolated.

The sample was blood. The TCR originated in a woman under 30 in good health. The chain links TRBV7-8 to TRBJ2-1; TRBD2 aligns across 12 bases. The CDR3: CASSSTSGSGNEQFF. The CDR3 DNA is TGTGCCAGCAGCTCGACTAGCGGGAGCGGGAATGAGCAGTTCTTC.